Listed here are 4 T cell receptor beta chains from one sample, sequenced in a study of T cell responses to AZD1222 COVID-19 vaccine. Assay used: immunoSEQ multiplex PCR; TCRdb lists only in-frame clones, some missing. In the table there are around 190,000 clones, just over 90% of which are singletons. The sequencing here drew on peripheral blood, taken 28 days after the second AZD1222 dose. These receptors all stem from an adult who received the AZD1222 COVID-19 vaccine.

The count of this clone is one. The chain recombines TRBV4-1 with TRBJ1-6; D is uncertain. There are 16 residues in the CDR3. V was clipped by 4 bases and J by 7 bases, with 17 bases between them. CDR1 and CDR2 from the germline V gene are MGHRA and YSYEKL. CDR3 bases: TGCGCCAGCAGCCTCCTTCCCGGGCCATCCAATTCACCCCTCCACTTT. It is translated as CASSLLPGPSNSPLHF.

The rearrangement uses TRBV6-4 and TRBJ2-1; TRBD2 agrees at 9 bases. V shed 3 bases, J shed 6 bases, and the junction held 15 bases outside the gene matches. The CDR3 runs to 18 residues. Germline assignment: CDR1 MRHNA and CDR2 SNTAGT. The CDR3 bases are TGTGCCAGCAGTGAGACGCCAGGGTATGGACTAGCGCGCAATGAGCAGTTCTTC. Translation gives CASSETPGYGLARNEQFF.

The chain is built from TRBV2 and TRBJ1-2, with D perhaps TRBD1 (5 bases). CDR1 is SNHLY, CDR2 FYNNEI, per germline. Trimming cost V 7 bases and J 0 bases, with 15 bases left between them. This CDR3 has 15 amino acids. The CDR3 region has the DNA TGTGCCAGCACCCGCGACAGACCGGCTAACTATGGCTACACCTTC. This translates into CASTRDRPANYGYTF.

The rearrangement joins TRBV9 to TRBJ2-5; D remains ambiguous. The germline CDR1 and CDR2 sequences are SGDLS and YYNGEE. This CDR3 is 15 amino acids long. With 0 bases removed from V and 1 base from J, the gap between germline ends came to 10 bases. The DNA for the CDR3 is TGTGCCAGCAGCGTAGGTCAGGCCCCCCAAGAGACCCAGTACTTC. This sequence encodes CASSVGQAPQETQYF.